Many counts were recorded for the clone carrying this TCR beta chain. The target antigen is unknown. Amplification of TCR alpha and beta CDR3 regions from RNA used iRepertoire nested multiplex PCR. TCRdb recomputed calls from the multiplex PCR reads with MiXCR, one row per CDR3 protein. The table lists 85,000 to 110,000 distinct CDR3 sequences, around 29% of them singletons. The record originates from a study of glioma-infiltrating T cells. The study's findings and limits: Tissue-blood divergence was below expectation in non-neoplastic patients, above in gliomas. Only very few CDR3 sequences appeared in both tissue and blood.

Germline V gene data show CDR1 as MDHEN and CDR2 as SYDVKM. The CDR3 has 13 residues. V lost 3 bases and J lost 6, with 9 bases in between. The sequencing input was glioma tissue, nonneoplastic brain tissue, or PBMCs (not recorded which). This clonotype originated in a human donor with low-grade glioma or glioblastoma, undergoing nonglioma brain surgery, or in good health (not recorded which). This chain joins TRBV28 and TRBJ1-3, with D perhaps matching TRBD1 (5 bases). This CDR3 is CASSLTVLNTIYF. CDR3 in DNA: TGTGCCAGCAGTTTGACAGTCCTAAACACCATATATTTT.